This note documents a single T cell receptor beta chain sequence. This sample is part of a study of technical replicates of blood from a handful of donors. Assay: immunoSEQ multiplex PCR; the TCRdb copy retains only in-frame clones and omits some. The table has some 70,000 clones, under 98% seen once. Germline V lookup: CDR1 SGHAT, CDR2 FQNNGV. The ends were cut back, 4 bases at V and 0 bases at J, with 11 bases in the middle. The CDR3 is 15 amino acids. This chain links TRBV11-2 with TRBJ2-3; D may be TRBD1 (5 bases). The clonotype was recovered from a human donor in good health. The sequenced sample was T cells isolated from PBMCs. The chain's CDR3 is CASSWIDSSTDTQYF. CDR3 nucleotides: TGTGCCAGCAGCTGGATTGACAGTAGCACAGATACGCAGTATTTT.